The source of this T cell receptor beta chain is a study of T cell responses to AZD1222 COVID-19 vaccine. This clone was observed once. Profiled with immunoSEQ multiplex PCR; TCRdb holds only in-frame clones, not every one. Of about 97,000 clones in the sample, approximately 91% were seen once. The sequences come from peripheral blood, collected on day 0 of AZD1222 vaccination. This TCR derives from an adult in good health.

The CDR3 DNA is TGTGCCAGCAGCTCAAGGTACAATGAGCAGTTCTTC. Its protein product is CASSSRYNEQFF. The V and J genes are TRBV7-2 and TRBJ2-1; D unclear. The CDR3 contains 12 residues. Germline loops: CDR1 SGHTA, CDR2 FQGNSA. The V gene lost 4 bases and the J gene lost 4 bases, with 5 bases spanning the gap. The full variable domain, in which reference TRBV7-2 and TRBJ2-1 provide the parts outside the CDR3, is GAGVSQSPSNKVTEKGKDVELRCDPISGHTALYWYRQSLGQGLEFLIYFQGNSAPDKSGLPSDRFSAERTGGSVSTLTIQRTQQEDSAVYLCASSSRYNEQFFGPGTRLTVL.